This paragraph covers one T cell receptor beta chain sequence. The target of this receptor is not known. Base qualities are missing; no much larger clone stands one base away. The library was produced with the immunoSEQ multiplex PCR assay. TCRdb took this table from immuneACCESS and kept in-frame rearrangements with V and J called. Such tables lack part of the clones; where checked against another copy, unresolved V genes explain under half of the gap, and the rest is unexplained. The sample table shows under 700,000 clones, and 75% to 80% are seen once. About 0.013% of the sample is held by the ten biggest clonotypes. The data are from a study of shared T cell receptors in the human thymus (dated by TCRdb to the early 2020s). With respect to the entire study: The study investigated the way shared, self-reactive T-cell receptor alpha chains are produced in the human thymus.

The sample was also linked to a second study, of human thymus T cells. As that second paper reports: Immunologically healthy infants undergoing open corrective cardiac surgery for congenital heart defects in Finland were used as donors. Thymus tissue was obtained as surgical resects removed during corrective cardiac surgery. Biased V and J gene segment usage appeared to be present in both thymic and peripheral blood repertoires. The related research found that thymic TCR repertoires overlapped highly between unrelated individuals. TCR alpha and beta repertoires from roughly eight infant thymus samples and a few related peripheral blood samples were characterized in the study. The infant donors were 7 to 244 days old, and the cohort included six males and a couple of females. Thymocytes were mechanically released from the tissue and were stored as pellets of about 9-33 million cells at -70 degrees C. A QIAsymphony instrument was used to extract genomic DNA from frozen cell pellets. The immunoSEQ multiplex PCR assay was used to amplify the TCRB and TCRAD loci from a standardized amount of quality-controlled genomic DNA. The amplicons spanned the V(D)J region and were long enough to cover the CDR3 and allow V and J genes to be identified. The commercial immunoSEQ service was used to sequence amplicons on an Illumina platform. Primer bias and sequencing errors were corrected as previously described, and TCRAD and TCRB were defined on the basis of the IMGT database. The repertoires were analysed using immunoSEQ Analyzer 3.0 and VDJTools for basic statistics, V/J segment usage, diversity estimates, rarefaction and pairwise overlap. Diversity was estimated with Chao1, ChaoE, Efron-Thisted, Shannon and inverse Simpson indices, and also on datasets down-sampled to the smallest sample. For repertoire overlap, CDR3 nucleotide sequence, V gene and J gene had to match strictly, and clustering was done by Jaccard-based multidimensional scaling. On average, thymus samples yielded around 800,000 unique TCRB clonotypes, whereas blood samples yielded 75,000 to 95,000.

The sequenced material came from thymocytes. This TCR came from a boy less than two years old with a congenital heart defect. Donor details come from another sample of the same person, matched by shared clones.

Here the CDR3 is given as CASSDSIVRGRGEQFF. The sequenced DNA is TGTGCCAGCAGTGACTCGATCGTTCGCGGGAGGGGTGAGCAGTTCTTC. The sequence joins TRBV6-4 to TRBJ2-1; TRBD2 matches 9 bases in the middle. The CDR3 numbers 16 residues from cysteine through phenylalanine. This entry keeps only the CDR3 DNA: 48 bases, framed from base 1. V has 0 bases trimmed and J has 9 bases trimmed; junction bases matching no gene number 9. From a lookup of the germline V gene, CDR1 and CDR2 are MRHNA and SNTAGT.